This T cell receptor (beta chain) is from a study of blood T cell repertoires in COVID-19. TCRdb keeps only in-frame clones here, not all; method: immunoSEQ multiplex PCR. The table records some 670,000 clones, 85% to 90% of them present only once. CDR3 size: 12 residues. Germline V gene data show CDR1 as SGDLS and CDR2 as YYNGEE. Trimming stripped 6 bases from V and 4 bases from J, with 10 bases between. V is TRBV9 and J is TRBJ1-2; tentatively, D is TRBD1 (6 bases). This receptor was identified in a woman under 30 with acute or convalescent COVID-19. The sequenced material came from peripheral blood. This CDR3 reads CASKLDSYGYTF. As DNA, the CDR3 is TGTGCCAGCAAACTGGACAGCTATGGCTACACCTTC.